This T cell receptor (beta chain) derives from a study of cytomegalovirus exposure and HLA in healthy donors. TCRdb keeps only in-frame clones here, not all; method: immunoSEQ multiplex PCR. This table has roughly 330,000 clones, roughly 87% appearing once. Among the roughly 120 subjects of the validation cohort, separate from the approximately 670-subject first cohort, were the donors. Findings of the study overall: Rarity marked most TCR sequences, yet some public TCRs occurred in many donors. Listed as cytomegalovirus-associated were 164 TCR beta chains. Reportedly, diagnosis of cytomegalovirus status by the classifier showed high specificity and sensitivity.

Germline V gene lookup returns CDR1 SEHNR and CDR2 FQNEAQ (reference sequence). The V and J ends lost 2 bases and 11 bases respectively, with 19 bases between them. This CDR3 region has 15 residues. About this clone: Antigen specificity is unknown.

The origin of this receptor is a young woman in good health and CMV-seropositive. The rearrangement uses TRBV7-9 and TRBJ1-3; a possible D gene is TRBD1 (5 bases). Sequences were obtained from PBMCs. CDR3 nucleotides: TGTGCCAGCAGCTTACGCTGGGACCGCGGTAACGCCATATATTTT. It yields the protein CASSLRWDRGNAIYF.